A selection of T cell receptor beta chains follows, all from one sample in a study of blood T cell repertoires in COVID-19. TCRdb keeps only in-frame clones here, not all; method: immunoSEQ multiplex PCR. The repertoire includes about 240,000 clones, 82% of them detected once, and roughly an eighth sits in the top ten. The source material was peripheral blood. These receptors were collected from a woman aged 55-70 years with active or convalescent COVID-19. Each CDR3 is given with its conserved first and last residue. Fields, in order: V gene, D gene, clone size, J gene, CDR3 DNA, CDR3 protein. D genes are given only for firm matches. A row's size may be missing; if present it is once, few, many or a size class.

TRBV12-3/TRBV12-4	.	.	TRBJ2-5	TGTGCCAGCAGTAGCCGCCAAGAGACCCAGTACTTC	CASSSRQETQYF
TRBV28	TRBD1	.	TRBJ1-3	TGTGCCAGCAGCTCAGGGGGCCAAAACTCTGGAAACACCATATATTTT	CASSSGGQNSGNTIYF
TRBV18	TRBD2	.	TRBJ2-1	TGTGCCAGCTCACCCCCGGGACTAAGAAATGAGCAGTTCTTC	CASSPPGLRNEQFF
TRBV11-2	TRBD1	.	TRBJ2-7	TGTGCCAGCAGCCAGGGACAGGGGTACCACGAGCAGTACTTC	CASSQGQGYHEQYF
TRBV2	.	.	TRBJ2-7	TGTGCCAGCAGCGGTTTACTAACCTACGAGCAGTACTTC	CASSGLLTYEQYF
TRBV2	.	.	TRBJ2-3	TGTGCCAGCAGTGAAGCTGCACTAGCTAGAATCACAGATACGCAGTATTTT	CASSEAALARITDTQYF
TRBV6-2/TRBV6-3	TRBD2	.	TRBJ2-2	TGTGCCAGCAGTACGGGGGGGAGTAGTAGAATCGCCGGGGAGCTGTTTTTT	CASSTGGSSRIAGELFF
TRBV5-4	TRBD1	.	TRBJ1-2	TGTGCCAGCAGTTCGGGACAGAGAAACTATGGCTACACCTTC	CASSSGQRNYGYTF
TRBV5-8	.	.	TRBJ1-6	TGTGCCAGCAGCTTGGTCAGGGGAAGCTCCTATAATTCACCCCTCCACTTT	CASSLVRGSSYNSPLHF
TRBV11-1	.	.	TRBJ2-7	TGTGCCAGCAGCTTAACCGAGCTAGCGATCTACGAGCAGTACTTC	CASSLTELAIYEQYF
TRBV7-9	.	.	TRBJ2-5	TGTGCCAGCAGCTTAGAAGGCCCGGGAACGGGCCAGTACTTC	CASSLEGPGTGQYF
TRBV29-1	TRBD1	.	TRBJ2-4	TGCAGCGCCGTTACAGGGGCTAAACTTAATCTAGCCAAAAACATTCAGTACTTC	CSAVTGAKLNLAKNIQYF
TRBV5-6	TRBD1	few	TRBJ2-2	TGTGCCAGCAGCATAACGACAGGGTTGGGCACCGGGGAGCTGTTTTTT	CASSITTGLGTGELFF
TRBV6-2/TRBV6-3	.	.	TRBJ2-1	TGTGCCAGCAGTTACATGGGGGCATGGTTCTTC	CASSYMGAWFF
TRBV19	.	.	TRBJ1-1	TGTGCCAGTAGGGGCGCCCTGAACACTGAAGCTTTCTTT	CASRGALNTEAFF
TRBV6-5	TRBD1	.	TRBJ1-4	TGTGCCACCGGGGACAGGCAGAATGAAAAACTGTTTTTT	CATGDRQNEKLFF
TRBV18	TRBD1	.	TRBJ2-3	TGTGCCAGCTCGGACCGGGACAGGGTGGGTGCGGCGCAGTATTTT	CASSDRDRVGAAQYF
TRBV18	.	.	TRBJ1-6	TGTGCCAGCTCAAGGACAGAAAATTCACCCCTCCACTTT	CASSRTENSPLHF